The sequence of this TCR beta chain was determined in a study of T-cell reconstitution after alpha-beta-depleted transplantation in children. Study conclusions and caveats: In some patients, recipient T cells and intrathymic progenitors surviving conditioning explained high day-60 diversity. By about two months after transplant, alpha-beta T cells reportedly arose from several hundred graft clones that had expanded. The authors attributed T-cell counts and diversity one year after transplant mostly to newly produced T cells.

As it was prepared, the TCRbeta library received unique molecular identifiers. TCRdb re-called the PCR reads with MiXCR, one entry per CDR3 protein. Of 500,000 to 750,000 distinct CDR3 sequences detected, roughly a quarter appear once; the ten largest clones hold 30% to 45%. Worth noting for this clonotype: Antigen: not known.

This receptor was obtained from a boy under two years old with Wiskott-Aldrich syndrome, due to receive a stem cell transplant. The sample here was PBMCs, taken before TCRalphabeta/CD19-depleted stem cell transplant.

The CDR3 sequence is CSVPLWAGQVPYNEQFF. The CDR3 DNA follows: TGCAGCGTGCCTCTATGGGCGGGCCAAGTCCCTTACAATGAGCAGTTCTTC. J is TRBJ2-1 and V is TRBV29-1, with D possibly being TRBD2 (5 bases). The CDR3 spans 17 residues. The germline V gene encodes CDR1 SQVTM and CDR2 ANQGSEA. Between the trimmed V and J ends, which lost 6 bases and 4 bases, there was a span of 25 bases.